This T cell receptor (beta chain) was sequenced in a study of blood T cell repertoires in COVID-19. Turning to the study itself: Spain, Italy and the United States supplied samples that represented acute and convalescent COVID-19. Sources were T cells, B-cell-depleted T cells, or PBMCs; the material itself was cDNA or gDNA.

In the original processing: Reference gene primers were amplified, and this amplification served to estimate nucleated cell counts. Repertoires were generated with immunoSEQ multiplex PCR, while TCRdb's copy carries only in-frame clones and drops some. D and trimming come from the DNA, and the V and J calls and clone size come from that table. The repertoire consists of around 200,000 clones, with roughly four fifths occurring once and the leading ten covering roughly 8.7%. The V and J ends lost 6 bases and 0 bases respectively, with 21 bases between them. In germline, CDR1 is KGHSH, CDR2 LQKENI. CDR3 length: 17 amino acids. Clinical histories supplied by participants themselves formed the basis of cohort assignment.

The sequence came from a man aged 35 to 55 who had recovered from COVID-19. The material sequenced was PBMCs or T cells enriched from blood (not recorded which). The rearrangement joins TRBV18 to TRBJ2-7; perhaps TRBD1 as D (6 bases). The CDR3: CASSHGDTARVSYEQYF. CDR3 DNA sequence: TGTGCCAGCTCCCACGGGGACACAGCGAGAGTCTCCTACGAGCAGTACTTC.